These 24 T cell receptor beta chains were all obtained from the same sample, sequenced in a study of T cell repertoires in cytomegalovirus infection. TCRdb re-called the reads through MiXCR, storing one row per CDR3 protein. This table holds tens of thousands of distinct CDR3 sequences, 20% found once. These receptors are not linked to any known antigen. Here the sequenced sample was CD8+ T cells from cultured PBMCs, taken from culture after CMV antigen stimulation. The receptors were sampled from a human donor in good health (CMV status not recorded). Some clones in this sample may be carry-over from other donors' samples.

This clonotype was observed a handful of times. CDR3 protein: CASSYPPSGTLNTEAFF. CDR3 nucleotides: TGTGCCAGCAGTTACCCCCCTTCTGGGACATTGAACACTGAAGCTTTCTTT. The chain uses TRBV6-2 or TRBV6-3 and TRBJ1-1; a possible D gene is TRBD1 (6 bases). The CDR3 has 17 amino acids. V lost 2 bases and J 0 bases, leaving 16 bases between the germline ends. Germline CDR1 MNHEY, CDR2 SVGEGT.

CDR3 amino acids: CASGPDRGHDGELFF. The CDR3 coding sequence is TGTGCTAGTGGACCGGACAGGGGGCATGACGGGGAGCTGTTTTTT. V and J are TRBV12-5 and TRBJ2-2; TRBD1 aligns across 11 bases. The CDR3 covers 15 residues. Trimming cost V 6 bases and J 7 bases; bases outside gene matches: 7. Germline values: CDR1 LGHNT, CDR2 FRNRAP.

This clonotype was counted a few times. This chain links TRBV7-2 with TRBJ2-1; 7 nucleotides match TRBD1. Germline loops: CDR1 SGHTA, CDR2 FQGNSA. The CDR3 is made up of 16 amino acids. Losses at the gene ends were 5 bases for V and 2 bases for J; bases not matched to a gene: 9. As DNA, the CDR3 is TGTGCCAGCAGCCCATCCTTGACAGGGACCTACAATGAGCAGTTCTTC. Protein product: CASSPSLTGTYNEQFF.

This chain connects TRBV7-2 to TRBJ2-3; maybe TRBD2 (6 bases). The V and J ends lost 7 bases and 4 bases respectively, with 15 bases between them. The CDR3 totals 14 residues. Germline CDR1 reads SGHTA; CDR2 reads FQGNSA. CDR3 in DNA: TGTGCCAGCAAGCCGTTGAGCGGGCCAGATACGCAGTATTTT. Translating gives CASKPLSGPDTQYF.

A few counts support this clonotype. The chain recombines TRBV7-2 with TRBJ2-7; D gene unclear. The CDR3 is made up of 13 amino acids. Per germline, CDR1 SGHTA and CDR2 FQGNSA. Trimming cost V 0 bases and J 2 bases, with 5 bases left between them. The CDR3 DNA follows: TGTGCCAGCAGCTTAGCGACCACCTACGAGCAGTACTTC. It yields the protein CASSLATTYEQYF. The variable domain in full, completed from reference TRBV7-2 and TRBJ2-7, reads GAGVSQSPSNKVTEKGKDVELRCDPISGHTALYWYRQSLGQGLEFLIYFQGNSAPDKSGLPSDRFSAERTGGSVSTLTIQRTQQEDSAVYLCASSLATTYEQYFGPGTRLTVT.

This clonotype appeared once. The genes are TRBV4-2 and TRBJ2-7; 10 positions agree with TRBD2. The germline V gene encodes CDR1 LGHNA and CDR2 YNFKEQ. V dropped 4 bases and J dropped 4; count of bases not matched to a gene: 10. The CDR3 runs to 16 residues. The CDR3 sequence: CASSPPGSGGSYEQYF. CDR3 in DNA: TGTGCCAGCAGCCCGCCGGGTAGCGGGGGGTCATACGAGCAGTACTTC.

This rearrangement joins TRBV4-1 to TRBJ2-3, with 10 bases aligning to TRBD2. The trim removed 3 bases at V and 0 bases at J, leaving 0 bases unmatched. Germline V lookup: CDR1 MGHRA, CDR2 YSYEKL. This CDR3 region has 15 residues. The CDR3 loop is CASSQTSGSTDTQYF. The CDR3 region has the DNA TGCGCCAGCAGCCAGACTAGCGGGAGCACAGATACGCAGTATTTT.

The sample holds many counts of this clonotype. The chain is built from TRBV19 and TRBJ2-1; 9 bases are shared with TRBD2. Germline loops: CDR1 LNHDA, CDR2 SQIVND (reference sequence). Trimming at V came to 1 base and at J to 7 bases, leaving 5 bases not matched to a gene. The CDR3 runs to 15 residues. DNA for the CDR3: TGTGCCAGTAGTATAGGTCCAGCGGGGGGAAATGAGCAGTTCTTC. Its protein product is CASSIGPAGGNEQFF.

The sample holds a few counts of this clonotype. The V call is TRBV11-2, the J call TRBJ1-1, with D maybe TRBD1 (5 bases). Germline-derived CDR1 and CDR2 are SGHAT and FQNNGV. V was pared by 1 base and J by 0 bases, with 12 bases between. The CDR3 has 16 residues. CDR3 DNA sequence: TGTGCCAGCAGCTTAGGTCAGGGCGGGGTGAACACTGAAGCTTTCTTT. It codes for CASSLGQGGVNTEAFF.

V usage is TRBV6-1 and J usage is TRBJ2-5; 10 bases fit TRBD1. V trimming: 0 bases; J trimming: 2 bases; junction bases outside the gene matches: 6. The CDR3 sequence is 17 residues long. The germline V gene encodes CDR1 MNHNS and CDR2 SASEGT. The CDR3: CASSEAGGQGRQETQYF. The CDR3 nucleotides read TGTGCCAGCAGTGAAGCTGGGGGACAGGGGCGGCAAGAGACCCAGTACTTC.

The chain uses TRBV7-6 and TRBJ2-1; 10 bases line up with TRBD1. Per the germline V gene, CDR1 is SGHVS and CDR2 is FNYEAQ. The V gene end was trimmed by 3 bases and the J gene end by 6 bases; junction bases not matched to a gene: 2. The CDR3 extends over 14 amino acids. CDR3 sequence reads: CASSLRDRGNEQFF. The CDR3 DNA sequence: TGTGCCAGCAGCTTGCGGGACAGGGGCAATGAGCAGTTCTTC.

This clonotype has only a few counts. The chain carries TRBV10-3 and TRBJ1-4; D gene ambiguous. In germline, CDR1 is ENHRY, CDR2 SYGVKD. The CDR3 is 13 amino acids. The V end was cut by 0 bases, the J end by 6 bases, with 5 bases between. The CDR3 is CAISESGDEKLFF. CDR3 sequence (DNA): TGTGCCATCAGTGAGTCAGGAGATGAAAAACTGTTTTTT.

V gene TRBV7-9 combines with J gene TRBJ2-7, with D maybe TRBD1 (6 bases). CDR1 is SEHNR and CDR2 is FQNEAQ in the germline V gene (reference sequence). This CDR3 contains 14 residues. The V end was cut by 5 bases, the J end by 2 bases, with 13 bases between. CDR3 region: CASSTRDKPYEQYF. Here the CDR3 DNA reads TGTGCCAGCAGCACCCGGGACAAGCCCTACGAGCAGTACTTC.

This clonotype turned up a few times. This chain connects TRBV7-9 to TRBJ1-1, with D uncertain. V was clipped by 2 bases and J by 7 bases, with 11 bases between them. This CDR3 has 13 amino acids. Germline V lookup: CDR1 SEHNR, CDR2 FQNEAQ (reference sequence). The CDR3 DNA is TGTGCCAGCAGCTTATCGGGTGGAGTTGAAGCTTTCTTT. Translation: CASSLSGGVEAFF.

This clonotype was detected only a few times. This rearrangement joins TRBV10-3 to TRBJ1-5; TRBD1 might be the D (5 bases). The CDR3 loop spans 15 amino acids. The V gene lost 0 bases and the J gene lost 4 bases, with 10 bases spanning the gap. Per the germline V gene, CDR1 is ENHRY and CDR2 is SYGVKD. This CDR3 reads CAISESMAGNQPQHF. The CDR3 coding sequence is TGTGCCATCAGTGAGTCGATGGCAGGGAATCAGCCCCAGCATTTT.

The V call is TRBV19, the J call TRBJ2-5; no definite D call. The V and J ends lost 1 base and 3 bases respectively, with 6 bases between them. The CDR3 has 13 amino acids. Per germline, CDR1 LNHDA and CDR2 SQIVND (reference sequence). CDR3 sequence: CASSIVGEETQYF. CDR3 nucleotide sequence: TGTGCCAGTAGTATAGTCGGAGAAGAGACCCAGTACTTC.

The CDR3 sequence: CASNDISLGYTF. The CDR3 DNA is TGTGCCAGCAACGACATCTCACTTGGCTACACCTTC. V and J are TRBV2 and TRBJ1-2; unclear D gene. Deletions cut 7 bases from V and 7 bases from J, with 13 bases between. The CDR3 contains 12 residues. CDR1 is SNHLY and CDR2 is FYNNEI in the germline V gene.

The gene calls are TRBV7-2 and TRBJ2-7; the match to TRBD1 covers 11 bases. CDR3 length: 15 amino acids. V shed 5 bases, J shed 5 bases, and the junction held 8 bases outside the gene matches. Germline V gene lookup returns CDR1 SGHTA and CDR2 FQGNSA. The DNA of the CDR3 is TGTGCCAGCAGCGCCCCAGGACAGGGGGCCCACGAGCAGTACTTC. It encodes CASSAPGQGAHEQYF.

DNA of the CDR3: TGTGCCAGCAGCCCAAGACTAGCGGGAGACTGGAATGAGCAGTTCTTC. Its protein product is CASSPRLAGDWNEQFF. The chain couples TRBV7-8 to TRBJ2-1; the match to TRBD2 covers 12 bases. The CDR3 sequence is 16 residues long. The junction had 9 bases not matched to a gene; V was cut back by 5 bases and J by 7 bases. Germline V gene lookup returns CDR1 SGHVS and CDR2 FQNEAQ. The full variable domain, with the rest looked up from reference TRBV7-8 and TRBJ2-1, is GAGVSQSPRYKVAKRGQDVALRCDPISGHVSLFWYQQALGQGPEFLTYFQNEAQLDKSGLPSDRFFAERPEGSVSTLKIQRTQQEDSAVYLCASSPRLAGDWNEQFFGPGTRLTVL.

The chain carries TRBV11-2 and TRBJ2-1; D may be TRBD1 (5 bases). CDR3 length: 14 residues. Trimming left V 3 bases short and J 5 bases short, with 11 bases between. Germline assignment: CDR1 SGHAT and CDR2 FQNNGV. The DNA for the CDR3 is TGTGCCAGCAGCTTTCGAGCAGGGAACAATGAGCAGTTCTTC. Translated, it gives CASSFRAGNNEQFF.

As DNA, the CDR3 is TGTGCCAGCAGCTTGGAGTTCTTC. This encodes CASSLEFF. The chain couples TRBV7-3 to TRBJ2-1; unclear D gene. Trimming stripped 3 bases from V and 14 bases from J, with 2 bases between. The CDR3 is 8 residues long. Germline CDR1 SGHTA, CDR2 FQGTGA.

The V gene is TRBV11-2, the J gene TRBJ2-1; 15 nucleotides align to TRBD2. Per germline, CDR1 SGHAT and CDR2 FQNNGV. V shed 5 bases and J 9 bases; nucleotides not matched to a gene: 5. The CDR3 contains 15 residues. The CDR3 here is CASSRTSGRVGEQFF. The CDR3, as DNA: TGTGCCAGCAGCCGGACTAGCGGGAGGGTGGGTGAGCAGTTCTTC.

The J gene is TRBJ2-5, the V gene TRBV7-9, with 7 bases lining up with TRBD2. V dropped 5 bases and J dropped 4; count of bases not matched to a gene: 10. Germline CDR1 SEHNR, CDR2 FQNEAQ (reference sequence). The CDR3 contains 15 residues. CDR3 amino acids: CASSPLGRERETQYF. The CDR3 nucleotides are TGTGCCAGCAGCCCGCTTGGGCGGGAGCGAGAGACCCAGTACTTC.

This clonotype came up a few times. CDR3 loop: CASRKGFDQPQHF. Written as DNA, the CDR3 is TGTGCCAGTAGAAAAGGGTTCGATCAGCCCCAGCATTTT. The rearrangement joins TRBV19 to TRBJ1-5; no clear D gene. Germline V CDR1 and CDR2: LNHDA, SQIVND (reference sequence). Trimming took off 6 bases at V and 5 bases at J, with 11 bases between the two ends. CDR3 length: 13 residues. The full variable domain, in which reference TRBV19 and TRBJ1-5 provide the parts outside the CDR3, is DGGITQSPKYLFRKEGQNVTLSCEQNLNHDAMYWYRQDPGQGLRLIYYSQIVNDFQKGDIAEGYSVSREKKESFPLTVTSAQKNPTAFYLCASRKGFDQPQHFGDGTRLSIL.